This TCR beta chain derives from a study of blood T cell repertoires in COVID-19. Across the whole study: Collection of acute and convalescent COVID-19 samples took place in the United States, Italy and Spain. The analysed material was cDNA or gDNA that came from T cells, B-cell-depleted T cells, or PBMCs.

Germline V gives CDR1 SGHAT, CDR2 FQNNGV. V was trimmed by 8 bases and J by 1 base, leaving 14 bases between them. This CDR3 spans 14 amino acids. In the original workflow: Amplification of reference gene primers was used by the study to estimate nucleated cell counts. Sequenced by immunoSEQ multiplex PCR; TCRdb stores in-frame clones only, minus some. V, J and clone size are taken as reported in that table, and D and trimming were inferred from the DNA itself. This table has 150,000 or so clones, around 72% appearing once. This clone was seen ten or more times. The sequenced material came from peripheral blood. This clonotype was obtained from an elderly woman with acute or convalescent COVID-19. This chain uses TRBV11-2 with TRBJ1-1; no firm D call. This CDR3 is CASRMQATNTEAFF. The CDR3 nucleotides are TGTGCCAGCCGTATGCAGGCGACGAACACTGAAGCTTTCTTT.